This is a list of T cell receptor beta chains from one sample in a study of T cells in Graves' hyperthyroidism and ophthalmopathy. Via MiXCR, TCRdb re-called the multiplex PCR reads, giving one row per CDR3 protein. This sample has about 420,000 distinct CDR3 sequences, with around 16% found just once. Sample: blood. The source of these receptors is a woman younger than 30 with Graves' hyperthyroidism. Each CDR3 is given with its conserved first and last residue. A D gene is named only where the DNA matches it firmly. The listing skips clone size in some rows; elsewhere it reads once, few, many or a size class.

15	many	TRBV6-1	TRBD1	TRBJ1-1	CASSPRQGMNTEAFF	TGTGCCAGCAGTCCAAGACAGGGGATGAACACTGAAGCTTTCTTT
15	few	TRBV30	TRBD2	TRBJ2-5	CAWSVPGEGGETQYF	TGTGCCTGGAGTGTCCCCGGGGAGGGTGGAGAGACCCAGTACTTC
15	many	TRBV7-2	-	TRBJ1-4	CASSLGGTVNEKLFF	TGTGCCAGCAGCTTAGGCGGGACGGTCAATGAAAAACTGTTTTTT
16	many	TRBV7-2	TRBD2	TRBJ2-5	CASSFMGLAGGETQYF	TGTGCCAGCAGCTTTATGGGACTAGCGGGGGGAGAGACCCAGTACTTC
19	many	TRBV7-8	TRBD1	TRBJ1-1	CASSLSRTGGDLRNTEAFF	TGTGCCAGCAGCTTAAGTAGGACAGGGGGCGATTTGAGGAACACTGAAGCTTTCTTT
15	many	TRBV24-1	TRBD1	TRBJ2-7	CATREPRDRAYEQYF	TGTGCCACCAGGGAACCCCGGGACAGGGCCTACGAGCAGTACTTC
16	many	TRBV7-8	-	TRBJ2-5	CASSPRGTGWEETQYF	TGTGCCAGCAGCCCTAGGGGAACAGGGTGGGAAGAGACCCAGTACTTC
16	-	TRBV18	-	TRBJ2-5	CASFQYFEDSGETQYF	TGTGCCAGCTTCCAGTATTTTGAGGACAGTGGCGAGACCCAGTACTTC
15	-	TRBV20-1	TRBD1	TRBJ2-7	CSAREGDRGSYEQYF	TGCAGTGCTAGAGAGGGGGACAGGGGCTCCTACGAGCAGTACTTC
13	many	TRBV6-1	-	TRBJ1-2	CASSGDRFYGYTF	TGTGCCAGCAGTGGCGACAGGTTCTATGGCTACACCTTC
13	many	TRBV30	-	TRBJ2-3	CAWARGGTDTQYF	TGTGCCTGGGCTAGGGGGGGCACAGATACGCAGTATTTT
14	many	TRBV29-1	TRBD1	TRBJ1-1	CSVSIQGWDTEAFF	TGCAGCGTCTCAATACAGGGGTGGGACACTGAAGCTTTCTTT
12	few	TRBV6-1	-	TRBJ2-7	CASSGVSYEQYF	TGTGCCAGCAGTGGAGTTTCCTACGAGCAGTACTTC
13	many	TRBV30	TRBD1	TRBJ1-2	CAWNQGAFYGYTF	TGTGCCTGGAACCAGGGGGCATTCTATGGCTACACCTTC
15	many	TRBV7-6	TRBD1	TRBJ2-7	CASSLGRGTAYEQYF	TGTGCCAGCAGCTTAGGGCGAGGGACAGCCTACGAGCAGTACTTC
13	-	TRBV27	TRBD1	TRBJ1-2	CAGSLRQGYGYTF	TGTGCCGGCAGTCTCCGACAGGGCTATGGCTACACCTTC
14	many	TRBV27	TRBD2	TRBJ2-5	CASRHLPGGETQYF	TGTGCCAGCAGACACCTACCGGGGGGAGAGACCCAGTACTTC
16	few	TRBV29-1	-	TRBJ1-2	CSVSPGGVKRSYGYTF	TGCAGCGTTTCCCCCGGAGGGGTGAAGCGGAGCTATGGCTACACCTTC
13	many	TRBV30	-	TRBJ1-5	CAWQGDSNQPQHF	TGTGCCTGGCAGGGAGACAGCAATCAGCCCCAGCATTTT
17	-	TRBV28	TRBD1	TRBJ1-1	CASSQDRGRIVDTEAFF	TGTGCCAGCAGCCAGGACAGGGGGCGGATAGTGGACACTGAAGCTTTCTTT
16	-	TRBV4-1	TRBD2	TRBJ2-5	CASSQDRRRTSETQYF	TGCGCCAGCAGCCAAGATCGGCGGAGGACTAGCGAGACCCAGTACTTC